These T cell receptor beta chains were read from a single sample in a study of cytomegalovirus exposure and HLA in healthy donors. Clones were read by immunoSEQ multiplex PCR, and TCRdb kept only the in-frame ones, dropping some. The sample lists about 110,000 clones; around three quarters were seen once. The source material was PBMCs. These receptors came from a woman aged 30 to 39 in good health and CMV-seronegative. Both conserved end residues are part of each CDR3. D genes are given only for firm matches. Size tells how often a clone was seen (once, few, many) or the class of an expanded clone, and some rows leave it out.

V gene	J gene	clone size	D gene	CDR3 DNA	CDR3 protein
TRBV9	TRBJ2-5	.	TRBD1	TGTGCCAGCAGCCCCCGACAGGGGCAAGAGACCCAGTACTTC	CASSPRQGQETQYF
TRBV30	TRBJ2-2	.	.	TGTGCCTGGAGCGGTAGTTACACCGGGGAGCTGTTTTTT	CAWSGSYTGELFF
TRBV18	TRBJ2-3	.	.	TGTGCCAGCTCCCAAGGCTCTGGCGGGACGGCAGATACGCAGTATTTT	CASSQGSGGTADTQYF
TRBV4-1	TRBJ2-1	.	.	TGCGCCAGCAGCCAAGTGAGGGCGGGGTGGCAGTTCTTC	CASSQVRAGWQFF
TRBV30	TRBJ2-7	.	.	TGTGCCTGGAGTGGAGGGGGAACAGCCTACGAGCAGTACTTC	CAWSGGGTAYEQYF
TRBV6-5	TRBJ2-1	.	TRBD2	TGTGCCAGCAGTCCGGGACTAGCGCCCTACAATGAGCAGTTCTTC	CASSPGLAPYNEQFF
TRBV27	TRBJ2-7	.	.	TGTGCCAGCAGTTTCTCGGACAGAACCTACGAGCAGTACTTC	CASSFSDRTYEQYF
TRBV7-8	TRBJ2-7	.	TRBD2	TGTGCCAGCAGCCTGGGACTAGCGCTCCACGAGCAGTACTTC	CASSLGLALHEQYF
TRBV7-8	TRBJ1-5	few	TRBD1	TGTGCCAGCAGCTTAGGTAGGGACAGGGTGCAGCCCCAGCATTTT	CASSLGRDRVQPQHF
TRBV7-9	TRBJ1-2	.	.	TGTGCCAGCAGCTTAGTCTTTTATAGGGGCGGCGGAGATGGCTACACCTTC	CASSLVFYRGGGDGYTF